Here is one TCR beta chain with its context. The source of the sample is a study of shared clonotypes between healthy human individuals. Sequenced by immunoSEQ multiplex PCR; TCRdb stores in-frame clones only, minus some. The repertoire holds about half a million clones, with around 73% as singletons. About 100 million PBMCs supplied genomic DNA for unsorted samples. Sample: PBMCs. The source of this sequence is a woman in her forties in good health. Some clones in this sample may be carry-over from other donors' samples.

The CDR3 loop reads CASSLGGLNEQFF. The CDR3 DNA sequence: TGTGCCAGCAGCTTGGGGGGTTTGAATGAGCAGTTCTTC. The genes are TRBV11-2 and TRBJ2-1; a weak D match, TRBD2 (6 bases). Per the germline V gene, CDR1 is SGHAT and CDR2 is FQNNGV. CDR3 length: 13 amino acids. V dropped 3 bases and J dropped 7 bases, with 10 bases sitting between them. The variable domain in full, with the rest retrieved from reference TRBV11-2 and TRBJ2-1, is EAGVAQSPRYKIIEKRQSVAFWCNPISGHATLYWYQQILGQGPKLLIQFQNNGVVDDSQLPKDRFSAERLKGVDSTLKIQPAKLEDSAVYLCASSLGGLNEQFFGPGTRLTVL.